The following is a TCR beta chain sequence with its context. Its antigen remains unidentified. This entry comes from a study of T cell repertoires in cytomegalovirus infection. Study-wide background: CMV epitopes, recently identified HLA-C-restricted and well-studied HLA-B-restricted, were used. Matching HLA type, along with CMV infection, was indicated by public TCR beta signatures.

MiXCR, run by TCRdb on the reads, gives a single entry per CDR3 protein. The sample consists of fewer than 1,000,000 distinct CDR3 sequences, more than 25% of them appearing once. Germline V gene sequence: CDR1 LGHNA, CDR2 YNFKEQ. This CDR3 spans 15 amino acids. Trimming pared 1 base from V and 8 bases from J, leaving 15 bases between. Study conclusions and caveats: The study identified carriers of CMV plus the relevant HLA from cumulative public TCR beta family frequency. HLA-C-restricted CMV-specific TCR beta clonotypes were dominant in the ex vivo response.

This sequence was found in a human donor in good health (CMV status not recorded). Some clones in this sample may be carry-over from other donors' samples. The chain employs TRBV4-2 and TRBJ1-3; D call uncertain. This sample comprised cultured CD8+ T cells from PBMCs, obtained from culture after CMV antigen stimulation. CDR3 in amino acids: CASSQGVSLGDTIYF. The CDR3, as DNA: TGTGCCAGCAGCCAAGGGGTCTCTCTTGGGGACACCATATATTTT.